This T cell receptor (beta chain) appears in the sequencing data of a study of blood T cell repertoires in COVID-19. Study-level information: PBMCs, B-cell-depleted T cells, or T cells provided the cDNA or gDNA that made up the material.

The CDR3 runs 14 residues. Germline V gives CDR1 SGHDT, CDR2 YYEEEE. The V and J ends lost 2 bases and 0 bases respectively, with 7 bases between them. The study assigned cohorts using participant-reported clinical history. Data came from immunoSEQ multiplex PCR; TCRdb stores just in-frame clones and leaves some out. The sample has a few hundred thousand clones; over 75% are singletons. The chain couples TRBV5-6 to TRBJ2-3; a possible D gene is TRBD2 (5 bases). Sample: PBMCs or T cells enriched from blood (not recorded which). The sequence derives from a man younger than 40 who had recovered from COVID-19. The CDR3: CASSLIASTDTQYF. The CDR3 nucleotides are TGTGCCAGCAGCTTAATAGCGAGCACAGATACGCAGTATTTT.